This T cell receptor beta chain was found in a study of shared clonotypes between healthy human individuals. Note on this clone: Its antigen is as yet unknown.

The table came from immunoSEQ multiplex PCR; TCRdb's copy has only in-frame clones and leaves some out. The sample lists some 2.1 million clones, 85% to 95% occurring once. J lost 0 bases, V lost 6 bases, and 6 bases had no gene match. Per the germline V gene, CDR1 is ENHRY and CDR2 is SYGVKD. This CDR3 comprises 16 residues. Whole-study findings and limits: Non-shared clonotypes had lower generation probabilities than those shared by all four donors.

The sequencing input was naive CD4+ T cells sorted from blood. The subset is: CD45RA+ positively selected. This chain uses TRBV10-3 with TRBJ2-3; 10 bases agree with TRBD2. The clonotype originates from a man aged 18 to 29 in good health. CDR3 protein: CAIRASGGSSTDTQYF. The DNA of the CDR3 is TGTGCCATCAGGGCTAGCGGGGGCTCTAGCACAGATACGCAGTATTTT.